This passage covers 28 T cell receptor beta chains from one sample sequenced in a study of blood T cell repertoires in COVID-19. Assay: immunoSEQ multiplex PCR; the TCRdb copy retains only in-frame clones and omits some. The profile shows 180,000 or so clones, about 70% of them singletons. Sequencing was carried out using peripheral blood. The receptors stem from a woman aged 50 to 60 with active or convalescent COVID-19.

V is TRBV2 and J is TRBJ2-2, with 10 bases lining up with TRBD2. Per the germline V gene, CDR1 is SNHLY and CDR2 is FYNNEI. J lost 6 bases, V lost 2 bases, and 3 bases had no gene match. The CDR3 has 15 residues. This CDR3 is CASSENLAGAGELFF. CDR3 nucleotides: TGTGCCAGCAGTGAAAATCTAGCGGGAGCCGGGGAGCTGTTTTTT.

The chain combines TRBV5-1 with TRBJ2-7; D gene unclear. The CDR3 spans 13 residues. Trimming cost V 0 bases and J 6 bases, with 10 bases left between them. The V gene's germline CDR1 is SGHRS and CDR2 YFSETQ. Written as DNA, the CDR3 is TGCGCCAGCAGCTTGGCTCTATCCGGCGAGCAGTACTTC. Encoded protein: CASSLALSGEQYF.

The V gene is TRBV30, the J gene TRBJ1-5; 8 bases line up with TRBD1. V lost 4 bases to trimming and J lost 1 base; unmatched junction nucleotides: 9. Germline V gives CDR1 GTSNPN, CDR2 SVGIG (reference sequence). The CDR3 totals 16 residues. The CDR3 nucleotides read TGTGCCTGGAAATCTGGGGGACAGGAGAGCAATCAGCCCCAGCATTTT. Residues: CAWKSGGQESNQPQHF.

V and J are TRBV6-6 and TRBJ1-3, with 10 bases lining up with TRBD1. J lost 4 bases, V lost 4 bases, and 7 bases had no gene match. Germline CDR1 reads MNHNY; CDR2 reads SVGAGI (reference sequence). This CDR3 is built from 16 residues. CDR3 protein: CASSSPGQGWGNTIYF. The CDR3 region has the DNA TGTGCCAGCAGTTCCCCGGGACAGGGGTGGGGAAACACCATATATTTT.

CDR3 protein: CASSPTPDRSAYEQYF. Here the CDR3 DNA reads TGTGCCAGCAGCCCGACCCCGGACAGGAGCGCCTACGAGCAGTACTTC. The J gene is TRBJ2-7, the V gene TRBV5-5; 7 bases are shared with TRBD1. V lost 4 bases and J lost 2; bases outside the gene matches: 12. Germline V gives CDR1 SGHKS, CDR2 YYEKEE (reference sequence). The CDR3 spans 16 residues.

The V gene is TRBV7-2, the J gene TRBJ2-7, with 9 bases that match TRBD1. The CDR3 runs 15 residues. Germline CDR1 reads SGHTA; CDR2 reads FQGNSA. V lost 1 base and J lost 0; bases outside the gene matches: 1. The DNA for the CDR3 is TGTGCCAGCAGCTTAGAACAGGGGGCCTCCTACGAGCAGTACTTC. Amino acid sequence: CASSLEQGASYEQYF.

This rearrangement joins TRBV7-8 to TRBJ1-1; no reliable D call. The germline V and J ends were trimmed by 4 bases and 3 bases, with 9 bases remaining between them. The CDR3 contains 13 residues. The germline CDR1 and CDR2 sequences are SGHVS and FQNEAQ. The CDR3 DNA sequence: TGTGCCAGCAGCTCAAAGAGATACACTGAAGCTTTCTTT. As protein: CASSSKRYTEAFF.

V is TRBV6-2 or TRBV6-3 and J is TRBJ1-1; the D gene is possibly TRBD1 (6 bases). V was clipped by 4 bases and J by 0 bases, with 15 bases between them. Germline CDR1 reads MNHEY; CDR2 reads SVGEGT. The CDR3 extends over 16 amino acids. The CDR3 sequence is CASSFPRDRLNTEAFF. CDR3 in DNA: TGTGCCAGCAGTTTTCCCAGAGACAGGCTGAACACTGAAGCTTTCTTT.

The rearrangement joins TRBV28 to TRBJ2-3, with D possibly being TRBD2 (5 bases). Trimming pared 2 bases from V and 0 bases from J, leaving 9 bases between. The V gene's germline CDR1 is MDHEN and CDR2 SYDVKM. The CDR3 consists of 15 residues. In DNA, the CDR3 is TGTGCCAGCAGTTTAAGCGGTTCCAGCACAGATACGCAGTATTTT. Translation: CASSLSGSSTDTQYF.

The chain is built from TRBV11-1 and TRBJ2-2, with D maybe TRBD1 (6 bases). Trimming took off 8 bases at V and 0 bases at J, with 10 bases between the two ends. The CDR3 sequence is 14 residues long. The germline gives CDR1 SGHAT, CDR2 FQDESV (reference sequence). CDR3 region: CASGRTANTGELFF. Here the CDR3 DNA reads TGTGCCAGCGGCCGGACAGCGAACACCGGGGAGCTGTTTTTT. Looking up the rest from reference TRBV11-1 and TRBJ2-2 gives the full variable domain: EAEVAQSPRYKITEKSQAVAFWCDPISGHATLYWYRQILGQGPELLVQFQDESVVDDSQLPKDRFSAERLKGVDSTLKIQPAELGDSAMYLCASGRTANTGELFFGEGSRLTVL.

The V gene is TRBV18, the J gene TRBJ2-7; D is possibly TRBD2 (5 bases). This CDR3 has 12 amino acids. V was shortened by 6 bases and J by 4 bases, with 10 bases between the two germline ends. Germline CDR1 and CDR2: KGHSH and LQKENI. CDR3 protein: CASSQGLYEQYF. In DNA form, the CDR3 reads TGTGCCAGCTCGCAAGGACTTTACGAGCAGTACTTC.

The V gene is TRBV4-3, the J gene TRBJ1-2, with D tentatively TRBD1 (6 bases). The V gene's germline CDR1 is LGHNA and CDR2 YSLEER. V lost 1 base, J lost 0 bases, and 15 bases lay in between. The CDR3 totals 17 residues. The CDR3 here is CASSQGPGTIANYGYTF. Here the CDR3 DNA reads TGCGCCAGCAGCCAAGGCCCCGGGACAATCGCTAACTATGGCTACACCTTC.

This chain connects TRBV6-2 or TRBV6-3 to TRBJ2-5; 9 nucleotides match TRBD2. The CDR3 length is 17 residues. From germline, CDR1 is MNHEY and CDR2 SVGEGT. The V gene end was trimmed by 2 bases and the J gene end by 1 base; junction bases not matched to a gene: 8. CDR3 in amino acids: CASSYHPSGAPQETQYF. The CDR3 region has the DNA TGTGCCAGCAGTTACCACCCTAGCGGGGCCCCCCAAGAGACCCAGTACTTC.

The chain couples TRBV25-1 to TRBJ2-3; TRBD2 matches 7 bases. Germline CDR1 and CDR2: MGHDK and SYGVNS. Trimming removed 4 bases from V and 3 bases from J; junction bases left unmatched: 1. The CDR3 totals 13 residues. CDR3 sequence (DNA): TGTGCCAGCAGTGGCGGGGGTACAGATACGCAGTATTTT. Protein product: CASSGGGTDTQYF.

Here the CDR3 reads CASSMAGDRGGTDTQYF. The CDR3 nucleotides are TGTGCCAGCAGCATGGCAGGGGACAGGGGAGGTACAGATACGCAGTATTTT. The chain uses TRBV5-5 and TRBJ2-3; 10 bases are a match to TRBD1. From germline, CDR1 is SGHKS and CDR2 YYEKEE (reference sequence). With 4 bases clipped from V and 3 bases from J, the junction kept 11 bases outside the gene matches. The CDR3 runs to 17 residues.

The sample holds a few counts of this clone. CDR3 sequence reads: CASSQKQETKAFF. Here the CDR3 DNA reads TGTGCCAGCAGCCAGAAACAGGAAACTAAAGCTTTCTTT. The rearrangement joins TRBV4-2 to TRBJ1-1, with D possibly being TRBD1 (5 bases). CDR1 and CDR2 (germline): LGHNA, YNFKEQ. The ends were cut back, 3 bases at V and 9 bases at J, with 14 bases in the middle. The CDR3 has 13 residues.

The chain employs TRBV7-8 and TRBJ2-7; 7 positions match TRBD1. Germline CDR1 reads SGHVS; CDR2 reads FQNEAQ. The J segment lost 3 bases and the V segment lost 3 bases, leaving 5 bases of the junction unmatched. The CDR3 has 14 amino acids. Written as DNA, the CDR3 is TGTGCCAGCAGCTTTGGGACAGATTTCTACGAGCAGTACTTC. This sequence encodes CASSFGTDFYEQYF.

This clone was recorded at least ten times. The V gene is TRBV11-2, the J gene TRBJ2-7; TRBD1 matches at 7 bases. Germline V gene sequence: CDR1 SGHAT, CDR2 FQNNGV. V trimming: 3 bases; J trimming: 7 bases; junction bases outside the gene matches: 12. The CDR3 has 15 amino acids. In DNA, the CDR3 is TGTGCCAGCAGCTTTAGAGGTGGACAGGAGTATGAGCAGTACTTC. It yields the protein CASSFRGGQEYEQYF.

V is TRBV7-9 and J is TRBJ1-6, with 7 positions matching TRBD1. This CDR3 spans 13 amino acids. Trimming removed 6 bases from V and 18 bases from J; junction bases left unmatched: 14. From germline, CDR1 is SEHNR and CDR2 FQNEAQ (reference sequence). This CDR3 reads CASSFGQDALSHF. CDR3 nucleotides: TGTGCCAGCAGTTTCGGACAGGACGCCCTAAGCCACTTT.

This chain links TRBV18 with TRBJ1-5, with a tentative D call TRBD1 (6 bases). This CDR3 contains 15 residues. Germline loops: CDR1 KGHSH, CDR2 LQKENI. With 2 bases removed from V and 2 bases from J, the gap between germline ends came to 10 bases. CDR3: CASSPGGVGNQPQHF. The CDR3, as DNA: TGTGCCAGCTCACCAGGGGGCGTTGGCAATCAGCCCCAGCATTTT.

The count of this clone is one. The V gene is TRBV5-5, the J gene TRBJ1-1; 12 bases match TRBD1. Germline V lookup: CDR1 SGHKS, CDR2 YYEKEE (reference sequence). The J segment lost 11 bases and the V segment lost 6 bases, leaving 8 bases of the junction unmatched. This CDR3 spans 13 amino acids. In DNA form, the CDR3 reads TGTGCCAGCACCAGGGACAGGGGGCTCATGGCTTTCTTT. As protein: CASTRDRGLMAFF.

The J gene is TRBJ1-6, the V gene TRBV5-1, with D unresolved. This CDR3 is 14 amino acids long. With 0 bases removed from V and 5 bases from J, the gap between germline ends came to 6 bases. The germline V gene has CDR1 SGHRS and CDR2 YFSETQ. This CDR3 reads CASSLGRDNSPLHF. The CDR3 DNA is TGCGCCAGCAGCTTGGGTCGAGATAATTCACCCCTCCACTTT.

In its sample, this clone was seen a few times. The gene calls are TRBV20-1 and TRBJ1-2; 8 bases match TRBD1. In germline, CDR1 is DFQATT, CDR2 SNEGSKA (reference sequence). The length of the CDR3 is 11 residues. CDR3: CSSGGGGGYTF. The CDR3 region has the DNA TGCAGCTCAGGGGGCGGGGGCGGCTACACCTTC.

V and J are TRBV12-3 or TRBV12-4 and TRBJ1-2, with D tentatively TRBD1 (6 bases). The ends were cut back, 6 bases at V and 7 bases at J, with 15 bases in the middle. The CDR3 has 13 residues. In DNA, the CDR3 is TGTGCCAGCAGCCGGGGGGGGGCAGGTGGCTACACCTTC. Translated, it gives CASSRGGAGGYTF.

The V call is TRBV7-3, the J call TRBJ2-7; TRBD2 might be the D (5 bases). CDR1 is SGHTA and CDR2 is FQGTGA in the germline V gene. The V end lost 2 bases, the J end lost 2 bases, and 13 bases lay between the germline ends. The CDR3 covers 15 residues. CDR3 DNA: TGTGCCAGCAGCTTAGGGAGCAGACTTACCTACGAGCAGTACTTC. Translating it yields CASSLGSRLTYEQYF.

This clone was seen just once. The J gene is TRBJ2-3, the V gene TRBV28; 7 bases fit TRBD2. Trimming removed 4 bases from V and 2 bases from J; junction bases left unmatched: 12. Germline CDR1 reads MDHEN; CDR2 reads SYDVKM. The CDR3 is 17 amino acids. Written as DNA, the CDR3 is TGTGCCAGCAGTTCCTTTGGTCCTAGCGGAAACACAGATACGCAGTATTTT. Translation gives CASSSFGPSGNTDTQYF.

Worth noting for this clone: Within the sample, other DNA sequences also encode this same CDR3. The chain couples TRBV30 to TRBJ1-1, with D perhaps matching TRBD1 (6 bases). V lost 0 bases, J lost 2 bases, and 7 bases lay in between. CDR1 is GTSNPN, CDR2 SVGIG, per germline (reference sequence). The CDR3 is 13 amino acids. CDR3 DNA: TGTGCCTGGAGTGTACAGGGAAACACTGAAGCTTTCTTT. Its protein is CAWSVQGNTEAFF.

V gene TRBV19 combines with J gene TRBJ1-5; perhaps TRBD1 as D (6 bases). CDR3 length: 14 amino acids. Germline V gene data show CDR1 as LNHDA and CDR2 as SQIVND (reference sequence). The ends were cut back, 8 bases at V and 6 bases at J, with 17 bases in the middle. The DNA for the CDR3 is TGTGCCAGTCTTAGGGGGGGCGCGGGTCAGCCCCAGCATTTT. Its protein is CASLRGGAGQPQHF.